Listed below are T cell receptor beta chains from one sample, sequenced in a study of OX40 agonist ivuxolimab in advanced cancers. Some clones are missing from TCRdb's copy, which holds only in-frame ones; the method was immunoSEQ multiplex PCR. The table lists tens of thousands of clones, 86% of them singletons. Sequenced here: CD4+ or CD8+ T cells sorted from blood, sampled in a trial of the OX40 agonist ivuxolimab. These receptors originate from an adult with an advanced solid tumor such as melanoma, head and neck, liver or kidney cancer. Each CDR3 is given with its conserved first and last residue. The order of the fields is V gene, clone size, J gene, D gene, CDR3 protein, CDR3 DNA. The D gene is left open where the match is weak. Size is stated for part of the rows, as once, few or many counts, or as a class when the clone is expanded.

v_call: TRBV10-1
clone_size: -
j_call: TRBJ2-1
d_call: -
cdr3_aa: CASGWDPREQFF
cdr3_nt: TGCGCCAGCGGCTGGGACCCCCGGGAGCAGTTCTTC

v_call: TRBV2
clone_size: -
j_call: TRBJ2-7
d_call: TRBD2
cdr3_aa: CASSEAGASGRAGVGEQYF
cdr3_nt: TGTGCCAGCAGTGAAGCGGGGGCTAGCGGGAGGGCCGGGGTAGGCGAGCAGTACTTC

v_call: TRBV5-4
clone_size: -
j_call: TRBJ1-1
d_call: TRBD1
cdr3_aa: CASSEAGGRVNTEAFF
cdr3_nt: TGTGCCAGCAGCGAAGCAGGGGGCCGAGTGAACACTGAAGCTTTCTTT

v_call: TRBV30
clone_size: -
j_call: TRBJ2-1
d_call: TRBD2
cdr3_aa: CAWSATSGGYNEQFF
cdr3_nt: TGTGCCTGGAGTGCAACGTCGGGGGGGTACAATGAGCAGTTCTTC

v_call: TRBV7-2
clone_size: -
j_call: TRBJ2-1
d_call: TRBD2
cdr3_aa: CASSFGWGTSGINNEQFF
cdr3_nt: TGTGCCAGCAGCTTCGGTTGGGGGACTAGCGGCATAAACAATGAGCAGTTCTTC

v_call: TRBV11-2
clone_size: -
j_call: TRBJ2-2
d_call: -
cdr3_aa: CASSGSPHDSGELFF
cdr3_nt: TGTGCCAGCAGCGGGTCCCCTCATGATAGCGGGGAGCTGTTTTTT

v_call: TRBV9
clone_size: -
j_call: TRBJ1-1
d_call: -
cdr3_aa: CASSMGPNTEAFF
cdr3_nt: TGTGCCAGCAGCATGGGACCGAACACTGAAGCTTTCTTT

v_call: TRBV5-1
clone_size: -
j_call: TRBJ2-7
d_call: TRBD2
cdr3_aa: CASSLEASGRDEQYF
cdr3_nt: TGCGCCAGCAGCTTGGAGGCTAGCGGGAGGGACGAGCAGTACTTC

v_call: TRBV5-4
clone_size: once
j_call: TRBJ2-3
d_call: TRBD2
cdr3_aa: CASSSTSGKRTDTQYF
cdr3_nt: TGTGCCAGCAGCTCAACTAGCGGGAAAAGGACAGATACGCAGTATTTT

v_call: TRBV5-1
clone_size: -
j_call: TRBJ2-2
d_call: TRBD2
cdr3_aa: CASSLVTAGGTGELFF
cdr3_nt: TGCGCCAGCAGCTTGGTTACAGCGGGAGGCACCGGGGAGCTGTTTTTT

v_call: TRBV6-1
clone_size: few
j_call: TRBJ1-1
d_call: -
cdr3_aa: CASRVNTEAFF
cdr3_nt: TGTGCCAGCAGGGTGAACACTGAAGCTTTCTTT

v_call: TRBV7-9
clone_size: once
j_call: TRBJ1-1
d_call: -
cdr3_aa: CASSYTGTPPTAFF
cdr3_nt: TGTGCCAGCAGCTATACAGGGACCCCGCCGACGGCTTTCTTT

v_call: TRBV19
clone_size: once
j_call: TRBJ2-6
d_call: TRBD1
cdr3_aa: CASSAPLGQGISGANVLTF
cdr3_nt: TGTGCCAGTAGTGCACCCTTGGGACAGGGCATCTCTGGGGCCAACGTCCTGACTTTC

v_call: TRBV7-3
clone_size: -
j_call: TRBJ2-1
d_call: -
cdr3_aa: CASSLARDNEQFF
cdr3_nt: TGTGCCAGCAGCTTAGCCAGAGACAATGAGCAGTTCTTC

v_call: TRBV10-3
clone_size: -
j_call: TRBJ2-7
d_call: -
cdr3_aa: CAISELSGTQGGEQYF
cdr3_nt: TGTGCCATCAGTGAGCTATCCGGGACCCAGGGAGGCGAGCAGTACTTC

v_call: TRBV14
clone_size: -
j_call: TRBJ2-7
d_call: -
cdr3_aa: CASSPLTGDGSEQYF
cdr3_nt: TGTGCCAGCAGCCCCCTTACGGGAGACGGAAGCGAGCAGTACTTC

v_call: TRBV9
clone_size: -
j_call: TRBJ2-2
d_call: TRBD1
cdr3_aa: CASSVEGGQGNTGELFF
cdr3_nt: TGTGCCAGCAGCGTAGAGGGGGGACAGGGGAACACCGGGGAGCTGTTTTTT

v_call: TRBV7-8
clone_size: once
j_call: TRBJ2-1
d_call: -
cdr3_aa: CASSPRLTAGGNEQFF
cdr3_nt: TGTGCCAGCAGCCCAAGATTGACAGCGGGCGGTAATGAGCAGTTCTTC

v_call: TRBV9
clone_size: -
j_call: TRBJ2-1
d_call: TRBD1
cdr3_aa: CASSVAGTGDNEQFF
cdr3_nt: TGTGCCAGCAGCGTAGCGGGGACAGGGGACAATGAGCAGTTCTTC

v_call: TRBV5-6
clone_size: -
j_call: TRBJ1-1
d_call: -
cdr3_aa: CASSLRGPAFF
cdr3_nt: TGTGCCAGCAGCTTACGAGGTCCAGCTTTCTTT

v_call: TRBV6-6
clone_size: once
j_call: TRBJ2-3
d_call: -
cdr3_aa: CASRPSLADTQYF
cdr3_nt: TGTGCCAGCAGACCATCTCTGGCAGATACGCAGTATTTT

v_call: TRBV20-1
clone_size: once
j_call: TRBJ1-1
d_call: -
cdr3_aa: CSARGKTEAFF
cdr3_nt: TGCAGTGCTAGGGGGAAGACTGAAGCTTTCTTT

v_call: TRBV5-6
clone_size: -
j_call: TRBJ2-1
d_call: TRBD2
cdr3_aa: CASSPLLAGGLYNEQFF
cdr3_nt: TGTGCCAGCAGCCCACTACTAGCGGGAGGGCTGTACAATGAGCAGTTCTTC

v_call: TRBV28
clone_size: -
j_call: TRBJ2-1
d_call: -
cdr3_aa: CASSRSGSRYNEQFF
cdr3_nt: TGTGCCAGCAGTCGAAGCGGGTCCCGCTACAATGAGCAGTTCTTC

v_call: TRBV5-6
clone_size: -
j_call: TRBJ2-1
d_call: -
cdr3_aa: CASRGGSEQFF
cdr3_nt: TGTGCCAGCAGGGGAGGTTCTGAGCAGTTCTTC

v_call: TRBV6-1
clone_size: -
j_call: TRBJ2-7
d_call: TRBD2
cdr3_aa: CASSEIWTSGRDEQYF
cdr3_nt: TGTGCCAGCAGTGAAATCTGGACTAGCGGGAGAGACGAGCAGTACTTC

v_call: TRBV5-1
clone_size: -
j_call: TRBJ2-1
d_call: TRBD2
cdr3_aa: CASSSGLASSYNEQFF
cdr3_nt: TGCGCCAGCAGCTCGGGACTAGCGAGCTCCTACAATGAGCAGTTCTTC

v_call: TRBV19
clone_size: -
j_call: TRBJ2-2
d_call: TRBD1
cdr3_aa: CASSRTGLGTGELFF
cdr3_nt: TGTGCCAGTAGCCGGACAGGATTAGGGACCGGGGAGCTGTTTTTT

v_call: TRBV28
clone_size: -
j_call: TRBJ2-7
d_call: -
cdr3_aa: CASKGREYEQYF
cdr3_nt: TGTGCCAGCAAGGGAAGGGAGTACGAGCAGTACTTC

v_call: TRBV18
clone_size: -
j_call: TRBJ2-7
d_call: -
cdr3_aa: CASSPPGIYEQYF
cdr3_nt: TGTGCCAGCTCACCGCCCGGGATTTACGAGCAGTACTTC

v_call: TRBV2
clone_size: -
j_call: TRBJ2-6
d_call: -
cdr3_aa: CASGEKLSGANVLTF
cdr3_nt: TGTGCCAGCGGGGAAAAACTCTCTGGGGCCAACGTCCTGACTTTC

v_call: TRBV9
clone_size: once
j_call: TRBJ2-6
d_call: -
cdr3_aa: CASSGGYSGANVLTF
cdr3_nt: TGTGCCAGCAGCGGAGGTTACTCTGGGGCCAACGTCCTGACTTTC

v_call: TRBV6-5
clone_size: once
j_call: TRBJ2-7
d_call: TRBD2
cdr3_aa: CASSYSLAGGYEQYF
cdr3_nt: TGTGCCAGCAGTTACAGTCTAGCGGGGGGCTACGAGCAGTACTTC

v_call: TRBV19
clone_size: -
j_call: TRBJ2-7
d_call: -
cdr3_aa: CASSIDQKARQYF
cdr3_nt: TGTGCCAGTAGTATAGATCAGAAGGCCAGACAGTACTTC

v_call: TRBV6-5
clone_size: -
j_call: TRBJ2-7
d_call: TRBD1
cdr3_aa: CASSRSGTGAYEQYF
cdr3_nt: TGTGCCAGCAGTCGATCCGGAACAGGGGCCTACGAGCAGTACTTC

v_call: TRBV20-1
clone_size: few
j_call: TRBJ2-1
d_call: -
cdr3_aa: CSARGYNEQFF
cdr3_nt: TGCAGTGCTAGAGGCTACAATGAGCAGTTCTTC

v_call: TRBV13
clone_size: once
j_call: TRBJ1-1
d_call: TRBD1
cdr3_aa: CASSLSPGGEKTEAFF
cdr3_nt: TGTGCCAGCAGCTTATCTCCAGGGGGGGAAAAAACTGAAGCTTTCTTT

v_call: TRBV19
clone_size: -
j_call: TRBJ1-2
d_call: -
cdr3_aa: CASSRGSTGGSYGYTF
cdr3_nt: TGTGCCAGTAGTAGGGGCAGTACCGGGGGCTCCTATGGCTACACCTTC

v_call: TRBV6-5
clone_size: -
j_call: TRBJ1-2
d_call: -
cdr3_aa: CASNPLGGAYGYTF
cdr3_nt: TGTGCCAGCAATCCATTAGGGGGTGCCTATGGCTACACCTTC

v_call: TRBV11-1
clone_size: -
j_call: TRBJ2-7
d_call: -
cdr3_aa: CASSQTVYEQYF
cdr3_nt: TGTGCCAGCAGCCAAACCGTTTACGAGCAGTACTTC

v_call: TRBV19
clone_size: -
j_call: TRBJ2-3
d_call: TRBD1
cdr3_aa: CASSRSGQGAADTQYF
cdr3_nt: TGTGCCAGTAGTCGATCAGGACAGGGGGCTGCAGATACGCAGTATTTT

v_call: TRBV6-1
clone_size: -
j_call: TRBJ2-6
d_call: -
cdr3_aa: CTSSGGGSGANVLTF
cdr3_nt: TGTACCAGCAGTGGGGGAGGCTCTGGGGCCAACGTCCTGACTTTC

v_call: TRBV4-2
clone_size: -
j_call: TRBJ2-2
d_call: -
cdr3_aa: CASSQEAARGTGELFF
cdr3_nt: TGTGCCAGCAGCCAAGAAGCGGCACGGGGCACCGGGGAGCTGTTTTTT

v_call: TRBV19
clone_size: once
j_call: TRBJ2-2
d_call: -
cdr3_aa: CASKGGNTGELFF
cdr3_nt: TGTGCCAGTAAGGGCGGGAACACCGGGGAGCTGTTTTTT

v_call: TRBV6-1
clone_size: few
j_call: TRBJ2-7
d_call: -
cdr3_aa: CASSEVQVYEQYF
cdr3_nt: TGTGCCAGCAGTGAAGTTCAAGTGTACGAGCAGTACTTC

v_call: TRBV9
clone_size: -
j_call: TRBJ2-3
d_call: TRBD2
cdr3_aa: CASSGDAGAQADTQYF
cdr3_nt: TGTGCCAGCAGCGGGGATGCGGGAGCGCAGGCAGATACGCAGTATTTT

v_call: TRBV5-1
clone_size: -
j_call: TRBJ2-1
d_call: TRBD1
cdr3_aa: CASSPRGGPGGGDEQFF
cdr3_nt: TGCGCCAGCAGCCCCCGCGGAGGGCCAGGGGGCGGCGATGAGCAGTTCTTC

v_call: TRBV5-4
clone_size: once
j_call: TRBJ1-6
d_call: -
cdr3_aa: CASSLQGGSSPLHF
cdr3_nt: TGTGCCAGCAGCTTACAGGGTGGTAGCTCACCCCTCCACTTT

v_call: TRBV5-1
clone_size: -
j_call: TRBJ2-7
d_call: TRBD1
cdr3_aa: CASSSWTGGPGEQYF
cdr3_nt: TGCGCCAGCAGCTCGTGGACAGGCGGACCGGGCGAGCAGTACTTC

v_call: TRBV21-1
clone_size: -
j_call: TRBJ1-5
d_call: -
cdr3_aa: CASSHYSNQPQHF
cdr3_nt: TGTGCCAGCAGCCATTATAGCAATCAGCCCCAGCATTTT

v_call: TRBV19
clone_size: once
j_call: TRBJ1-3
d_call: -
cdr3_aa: CASSIKGFSGNTIYF
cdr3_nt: TGTGCCAGTAGTATCAAGGGTTTCTCTGGAAACACCATATATTTT

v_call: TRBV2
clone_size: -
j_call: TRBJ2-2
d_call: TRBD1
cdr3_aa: CASRAGTVSGELFF
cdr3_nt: TGTGCCAGCAGGGCCGGGACAGTTTCTGGGGAGCTGTTTTTT

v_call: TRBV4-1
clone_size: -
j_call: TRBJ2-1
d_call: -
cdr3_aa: CASSYSGNSYNEQFF
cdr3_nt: TGCGCCAGCAGCTACTCCGGGAATTCCTACAATGAGCAGTTCTTC

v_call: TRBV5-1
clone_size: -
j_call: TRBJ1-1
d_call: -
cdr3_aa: CASSSMVSNTEAFF
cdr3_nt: TGCGCCAGCAGTTCGATGGTATCGAACACTGAAGCTTTCTTT

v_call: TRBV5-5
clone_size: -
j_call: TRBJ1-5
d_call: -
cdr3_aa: CASSPGHNSNQPQHF
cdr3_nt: TGTGCCAGCAGCCCGGGACACAATAGCAATCAGCCCCAGCATTTT